These T cell receptor beta chains were read from a single sample in a study of shared clonotypes between healthy human individuals. The repertoire was sequenced with immunoSEQ multiplex PCR; TCRdb's copy has only in-frame clones and lacks some. This table has about 1 million clones, about 80% appearing once. The sample taken for sequencing was memory CD4+ T cells sorted from blood. Receptors originate from a man between 18 and 29 years old in good health. Both conserved end residues are part of each CDR3. Fields, in order: V gene, clone size, D gene, J gene, CDR3 DNA, CDR3 protein. D genes are given only for firm matches. Clone size is given for some rows only: seen once, a few or many times, or a class if the clone is expanded.

TRBV29-1	.	TRBD1	TRBJ1-3	TGCAGCGTTGAGGACAGGGGGCTAAGCTCTGGAAACACCATATATTTT	CSVEDRGLSSGNTIYF
TRBV6-6	.	.	TRBJ1-2	TGTGCCAGCAGTTACGGCAATACTAACTATGGCTACACCTTC	CASSYGNTNYGYTF
TRBV5-6	few	.	TRBJ1-5	TGTGCCAGCAGCTTGCGTCGCAATCAGCCCCAGCATTTT	CASSLRRNQPQHF
TRBV6-5	.	TRBD1	TRBJ1-2	TGTGCCAGCAACCAGGGGGCGAGCTATGGCTACACCTTC	CASNQGASYGYTF
TRBV7-2	.	.	TRBJ2-7	TGTGCCAGCAGCTTGAGTGGACACTACGAGCAGTACTTC	CASSLSGHYEQYF
TRBV10-3	.	.	TRBJ1-5	TGTGCCATCAGTGAGTCGGCTGGGAACAATCAGCCCCAGCATTTT	CAISESAGNNQPQHF
TRBV6-5	.	.	TRBJ1-2	TGTGCCAGCAGCGGGGGGCAGGATATCTATGGCTACACCTTC	CASSGGQDIYGYTF
TRBV30	once	.	TRBJ2-7	TGTGCCTGGAAGCTAGCGTCGACCTACGAGCAGTACTTC	CAWKLASTYEQYF
TRBV7-9	.	.	TRBJ2-7	TGTGCCAGCAGCTTAGGGTTCCTGGGATCCTACGAGCAGTACTTC	CASSLGFLGSYEQYF
TRBV13	few	TRBD2	TRBJ2-5	TGTGCCAGCAGCGCCTCGGGACTAGCGGGAATCCCAGAGGAGACCCAGTACTTC	CASSASGLAGIPEETQYF
TRBV28	.	.	TRBJ1-1	TGTGCCAGCAGTTTAAAGCAGGAGAACACTGAAGCTTTCTTT	CASSLKQENTEAFF
TRBV27	.	.	TRBJ2-7	TGTGCCAGCAGTCGGGACCTTGGGGGTTACGAGCAGTACTTC	CASSRDLGGYEQYF
TRBV5-1	.	.	TRBJ2-5	TGCGCCAGCAGCCAGGACGGGACCCAAGAGACCCAGTACTTC	CASSQDGTQETQYF
TRBV7-9	.	TRBD1	TRBJ1-5	TGTGCCAGCAGCTCCGCGGACAGGGATAATCAGCCCCAGCATTTT	CASSSADRDNQPQHF
TRBV10-3	.	.	TRBJ1-2	TGTGCCATCAGTGGCGGGACACACAAAGTCCATGGCTACACCTTC	CAISGGTHKVHGYTF
TRBV7-9	.	TRBD2	TRBJ2-3	TGTGCCAGCAGCTTAGACGTAGCGGGAGTGGCAGATACGCAGTATTTT	CASSLDVAGVADTQYF
TRBV27	.	.	TRBJ2-1	TGTGCCAGCAGTTTAGGGTACGACTCCTACAATGAGCAGTTCTTC	CASSLGYDSYNEQFF
TRBV12-2	.	.	TRBJ1-1	TGTGCAAGTCGCTTGCGGACGGTGAACACTGAAGCTTTCTTT	CASRLRTVNTEAFF
TRBV29-1	.	.	TRBJ2-2	TGCAGCGCTGCTATGACCGGGGAGCTGTTTTTT	CSAAMTGELFF
TRBV2	.	.	TRBJ2-4	TGTGCCAGCAGTGCTAGCAGGGCTCTGGCCAAAAACATTCAGTACTTC	CASSASRALAKNIQYF
TRBV10-2	.	.	TRBJ1-2	TGCGCCAGCAGTGATGGACGGGGGAACTATGGCTACACCTTC	CASSDGRGNYGYTF
TRBV10-3	many	.	TRBJ1-1	TGTGCCATCAGCGGGCAACAGGGTAACACTGAAGCTTTCTTT	CAISGQQGNTEAFF
TRBV6-5	.	.	TRBJ2-1	TGTGCCAGCAGTTACTCCAAGGCAAATGAGCAGTTCTTC	CASSYSKANEQFF
TRBV5-1	once	.	TRBJ2-7	TGCGCCAGCAGCTTGGTTTCCAGCGGTAGCTCCTACGAGCAGTACTTC	CASSLVSSGSSYEQYF
TRBV5-1	.	.	TRBJ1-1	TGCGCCAGCAGCTCGAGACAGACCATGAACACTGAAGCTTTCTTT	CASSSRQTMNTEAFF
TRBV18	.	.	TRBJ2-5	TGTGCCAGCTCACAGGAGGTAGTGCGAGAGACCCAGTACTTC	CASSQEVVRETQYF
TRBV27	.	.	TRBJ2-5	TGTGCCAGCAGTTTCCTGAATCAAGAGACCCAGTACTTC	CASSFLNQETQYF
TRBV30	few	.	TRBJ1-1	TGTGCCTGGACCTACGGGAACACCGGTGAAGCTTTCTTT	CAWTYGNTGEAFF
TRBV28	.	.	TRBJ2-5	TGTGCCAGCAGTTTGGTGGGCCGTACGGGAGAGACCCAGTACTTC	CASSLVGRTGETQYF
TRBV5-6	.	TRBD1	TRBJ1-2	TGTGCCAGCAGCACCACTCGACAGGGGGGACCATTCTATGGCTACACCTTC	CASSTTRQGGPFYGYTF
TRBV4-2	.	TRBD2	TRBJ2-7	TGTGCCAGCAGCCCTCAGTCCGGGGGGGCGACCTACGAGCAGTACTTC	CASSPQSGGATYEQYF
TRBV4-2	few	.	TRBJ2-3	TGTGCCAGCAGCCAAGCTGCGGCGACGTCGACAGATACGCAGTATTTT	CASSQAAATSTDTQYF
TRBV6-1	.	TRBD2	TRBJ2-5	TGTGCCAGCAGACCGGGGACTAGCGGAGAGACCCAGTACTTC	CASRPGTSGETQYF
TRBV10-3	.	.	TRBJ1-2	TGTGCCATCAGTGGCGGGACTGGGAGGAATGGCTACACCTTC	CAISGGTGRNGYTF
TRBV9	.	.	TRBJ2-3	TGTGCCAGCAGCGTAGCTGAGAAGCAGACGCAGTATTTT	CASSVAEKQTQYF
TRBV27	.	TRBD1	TRBJ2-7	TGTGCCAGCAGGAAGGGGACAGCTGCCCTCGAGCAGTACTTC	CASRKGTAALEQYF
TRBV11-2	.	.	TRBJ2-7	TGTGCCAGCAGCTTCATGGCAGGGTCCTCCTACGAGCAGTACTTC	CASSFMAGSSYEQYF
TRBV11-2	.	.	TRBJ1-4	TGTGCCAGCAGCTTAGATGGGGCGACTAATGAAAAACTGTTTTTT	CASSLDGATNEKLFF
TRBV10-3	few	TRBD1	TRBJ2-7	TGTGCCATCAGTGAGATCCGGGACAGCTCCTACGAGCAGTACTTC	CAISEIRDSSYEQYF
TRBV15	.	.	TRBJ1-2	TGTGCCACCAGCACCACTAACTATGGCTACACCTTC	CATSTTNYGYTF
TRBV4-1	.	TRBD1	TRBJ1-5	TGCGCCAGCAGCCAAGTCCCGACAGGGGCTCAGCCCCAGCATTTT	CASSQVPTGAQPQHF
TRBV19	.	.	TRBJ2-7	TGTGCCAGTGGCTCTGGCCAGGCGAGCTCCTACGAGCAGTACTTC	CASGSGQASSYEQYF
TRBV6-1	.	.	TRBJ1-2	TGTGCCAGCAGTGACCCTGGGAGTGTGTATGGCTACACCTTC	CASSDPGSVYGYTF
TRBV5-1	.	TRBD2	TRBJ2-1	TGCGCCAGCGCCCTAGCGGGAGCTTGGAATGAGCAGTTCTTC	CASALAGAWNEQFF
TRBV11-2	.	TRBD1	TRBJ1-1	TGTGCCAGCAGCTCGAGACAGGGACGTAACACTGAAGCTTTCTTT	CASSSRQGRNTEAFF
TRBV7-9	.	.	TRBJ1-2	TGTGCCAGCAGCCCTATTGAACAGGGTCGGGGCTACACCTTC	CASSPIEQGRGYTF
TRBV18	few	TRBD1	TRBJ2-7	TGTGCCAGCTCACCAGGCGGGACAGGGGTCTACGAGCAGTACTTC	CASSPGGTGVYEQYF
TRBV19	.	.	TRBJ2-7	TGTGCCAGGCCCGGCGGGGTAGAGGAGCAGTACTTC	CARPGGVEEQYF
TRBV29-1	.	.	TRBJ2-2	TGCAGCGTTGGATCGGGGGCAGGGACCGGGGAGCTGTTTTTT	CSVGSGAGTGELFF
TRBV10-2	.	TRBD1	TRBJ1-1	TGCGCCAGCAGAGGACAGGGTAACACTGAAGCTTTCTTT	CASRGQGNTEAFF
TRBV4-1	.	.	TRBJ2-5	TGCGCCAGCAGCCAAGACACGAATGGGGAGACCCAGTACTTC	CASSQDTNGETQYF
TRBV29-1	.	TRBD1	TRBJ1-1	TGCAGCGGCGACAGGGGCGCTGAAGCTTTCTTT	CSGDRGAEAFF
TRBV5-6	.	TRBD1	TRBJ2-5	TGTGCCAGCAGCTTGTTCGGACAGGGACAAGAGACCCAGTACTTC	CASSLFGQGQETQYF
TRBV18	.	.	TRBJ1-1	TGTGCCAGCTCGCCGACAGACTCAATGAACACTGAAGCTTTCTTT	CASSPTDSMNTEAFF
TRBV18	.	.	TRBJ1-1	TGTGCCAGCTCCGCCGATCGGCAGTCTGAAGCTTTCTTT	CASSADRQSEAFF
TRBV10-3	many	.	TRBJ2-4	TGTGCCATCAGTGAGATGGGGGATAACATTCAGTACTTC	CAISEMGDNIQYF
TRBV30	few	.	TRBJ1-2	TGTGCCTGGAGCGACCGGTATGGCTACACCTTC	CAWSDRYGYTF
TRBV30	many	.	TRBJ1-1	TGTGCCTGGAGTAGGAGCACTGAAGCTTTCTTT	CAWSRSTEAFF
TRBV19	.	TRBD1	TRBJ2-4	TGTGCCAGTAGTATCACCCGGGACAGGGGCAGGCAAGGGGACCCCAAAAACATTCAGTACTTC	CASSITRDRGRQGDPKNIQYF
TRBV5-1	few	.	TRBJ1-2	TGCGCCAGCAGTATGGACGTGGGGACTATTGGCTACACCTTC	CASSMDVGTIGYTF